This is a list of T cell receptor beta chains from one sample in a study of T-cell reconstitution after alpha-beta-depleted transplantation in children. TCRdb analysed the PCR reads with MiXCR anew, one entry per CDR3 protein. The sample shows a few hundred thousand distinct CDR3 sequences, roughly 21% of them seen only once. Specimen: PBMCs from the stem cell graft donor, collected from the stem cell graft. These receptors were taken from a human donor who donated a stem cell graft to a child with acute myeloid leukemia. CDR3s include the opening cysteine and the closing phenylalanine or tryptophan. Each record gives: D gene, V gene, J gene, clone size, CDR3 DNA, CDR3 protein. D genes are given only for firm matches. Clone size, where shown, is once, few, many, or a class for clones that have expanded.

d_gene: -
v_gene: TRBV20-1
j_gene: TRBJ1-2
abundance: -
CDR3nt: TGCAGTGCTAGTAAGGGGCAGATAGAAAACTATGGCTACACCTTC
CDR3aa: CSASKGQIENYGYTF

d_gene: TRBD2
v_gene: TRBV3-1
j_gene: TRBJ2-7
abundance: -
CDR3nt: TGTGCCAGCAGCCATGCTTACCGGGAGGACTACGAGCAGTACTTC
CDR3aa: CASSHAYREDYEQYF

d_gene: -
v_gene: TRBV20-1
j_gene: TRBJ1-6
abundance: many
CDR3nt: TGCAGTGCTAGAGATAGGGCACACCCTTGGAATTCACCCCTCCACTTT
CDR3aa: CSARDRAHPWNSPLHF

d_gene: -
v_gene: TRBV3-1
j_gene: TRBJ2-5
abundance: -
CDR3nt: TGTGCCAGCAGCCTCCAGGGCTGGGGGGAGACCCAGTACTTC
CDR3aa: CASSLQGWGETQYF

d_gene: -
v_gene: TRBV7-6
j_gene: TRBJ2-1
abundance: few
CDR3nt: TGTGCCAGCAGTTCCGGGCTCCAATTCGGCAATGAGCAGTTCTTC
CDR3aa: CASSSGLQFGNEQFF

d_gene: -
v_gene: TRBV4-1
j_gene: TRBJ2-3
abundance: -
CDR3nt: TGCGCCAGCAGCCAAGATGGACGGATCACAGATACGCAGTATTTT
CDR3aa: CASSQDGRITDTQYF

d_gene: -
v_gene: TRBV20-1
j_gene: TRBJ2-1
abundance: many
CDR3nt: TGCAGTGCTCCCCAATTGGGATCTGAGCAGTTCTTC
CDR3aa: CSAPQLGSEQFF

d_gene: TRBD2
v_gene: TRBV20-1
j_gene: TRBJ2-1
abundance: -
CDR3nt: TGCAGTGCGGCCTATGCGGAGCGGGAGAGCTTAGGTGAGCAGTTCTTC
CDR3aa: CSAAYAERESLGEQFF

d_gene: -
v_gene: TRBV4-2
j_gene: TRBJ2-3
abundance: -
CDR3nt: TGTGCCAGCAGCCAGCCGCTCGCGAGTGGCGGTAAGACGCAGTATTTT
CDR3aa: CASSQPLASGGKTQYF

d_gene: -
v_gene: TRBV5-6
j_gene: TRBJ2-7
abundance: -
CDR3nt: TGTGCCAGCAGCTTTGAATACGTCAGTTCCTACGAGCAGTACTTC
CDR3aa: CASSFEYVSSYEQYF

d_gene: -
v_gene: TRBV9
j_gene: TRBJ1-1
abundance: many
CDR3nt: TGTGCCAGCAGCGTAGTAGAAGCTAACACTGAAGCTTTCTTT
CDR3aa: CASSVVEANTEAFF

d_gene: TRBD2
v_gene: TRBV6-1
j_gene: TRBJ2-3
abundance: -
CDR3nt: TGTGCCAGCAGTCCCCTAGCGGGAGGACGGGAAGATACGCAGTATTTT
CDR3aa: CASSPLAGGREDTQYF

d_gene: -
v_gene: TRBV6-5
j_gene: TRBJ2-5
abundance: few
CDR3nt: TGTGCCAGCAGTTACACAAATTTTGAGGAGACCCAGTACTTC
CDR3aa: CASSYTNFEETQYF

d_gene: -
v_gene: TRBV4-1
j_gene: TRBJ1-5
abundance: few
CDR3nt: TGCGCCAGCAGCCAAACGTTGGATCAGCCCCAGCATTTT
CDR3aa: CASSQTLDQPQHF

d_gene: TRBD2
v_gene: TRBV27
j_gene: TRBJ2-5
abundance: -
CDR3nt: TGTGCCAGCAGTTTATTAGCGGGATTGGAGACCCAGTACTTC
CDR3aa: CASSLLAGLETQYF

d_gene: -
v_gene: TRBV7-2
j_gene: TRBJ2-1
abundance: -
CDR3nt: TGTGCCAGCAGCATAGAAACTGGGGGTCTATCGGCGCAGTTCTTC
CDR3aa: CASSIETGGLSAQFF

d_gene: TRBD1
v_gene: TRBV20-1
j_gene: TRBJ2-7
abundance: -
CDR3nt: TGCAGTGCCAGACGACAGGGGGCGAGGTACGAGCAGTACTTC
CDR3aa: CSARRQGARYEQYF